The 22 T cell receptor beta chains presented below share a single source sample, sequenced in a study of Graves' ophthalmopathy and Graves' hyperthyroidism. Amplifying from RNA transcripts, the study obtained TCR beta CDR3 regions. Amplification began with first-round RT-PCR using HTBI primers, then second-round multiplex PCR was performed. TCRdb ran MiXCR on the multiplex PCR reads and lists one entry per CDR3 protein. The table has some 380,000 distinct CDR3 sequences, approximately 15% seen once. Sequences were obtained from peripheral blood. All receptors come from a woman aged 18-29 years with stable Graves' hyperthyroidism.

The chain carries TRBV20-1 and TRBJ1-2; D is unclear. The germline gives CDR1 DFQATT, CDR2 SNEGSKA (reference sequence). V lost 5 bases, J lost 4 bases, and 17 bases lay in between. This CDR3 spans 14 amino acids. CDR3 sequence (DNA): TGCAGTGCTGCCCCGGGTGGAGCATTCTATGGCTACACCTTC. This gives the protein CSAAPGGAFYGYTF.

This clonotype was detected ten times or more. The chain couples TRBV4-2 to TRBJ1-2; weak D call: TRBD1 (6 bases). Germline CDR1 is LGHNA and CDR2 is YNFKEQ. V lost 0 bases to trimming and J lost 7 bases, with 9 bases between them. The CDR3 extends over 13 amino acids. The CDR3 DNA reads TGTGCCAGCAGCCAAGAAGGGGGTGGTGGCTACACCTTC. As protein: CASSQEGGGGYTF.

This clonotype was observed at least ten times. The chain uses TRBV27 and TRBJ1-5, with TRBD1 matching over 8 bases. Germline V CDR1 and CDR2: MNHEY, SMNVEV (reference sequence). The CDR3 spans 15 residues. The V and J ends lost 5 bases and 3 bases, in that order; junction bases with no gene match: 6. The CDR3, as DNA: TGTGCCAGCAGTCCGTTGGACAGGGACAATCAGCCCCAGCATTTT. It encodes CASSPLDRDNQPQHF.

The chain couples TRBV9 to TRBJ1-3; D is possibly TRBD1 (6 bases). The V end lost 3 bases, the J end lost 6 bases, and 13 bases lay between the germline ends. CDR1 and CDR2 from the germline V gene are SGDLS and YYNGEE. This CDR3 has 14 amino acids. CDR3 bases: TGTGCCAGCAGCGCCGTGACAGGTTCAAACACCATATATTTT. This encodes CASSAVTGSNTIYF.

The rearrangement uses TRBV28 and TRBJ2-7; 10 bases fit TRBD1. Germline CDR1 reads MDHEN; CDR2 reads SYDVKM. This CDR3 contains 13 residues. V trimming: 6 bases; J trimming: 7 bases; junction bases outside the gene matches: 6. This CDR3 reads CASRRQGAQEQYF. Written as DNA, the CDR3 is TGTGCCAGCAGACGACAGGGGGCGCAGGAGCAGTACTTC.

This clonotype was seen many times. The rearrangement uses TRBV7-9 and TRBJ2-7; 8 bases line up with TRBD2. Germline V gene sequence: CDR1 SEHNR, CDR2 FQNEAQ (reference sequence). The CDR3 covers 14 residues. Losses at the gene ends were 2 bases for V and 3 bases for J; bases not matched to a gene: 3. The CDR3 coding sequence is TGTGCCAGCAGCTTAACCGGGACTAGCTACGAGCAGTACTTC. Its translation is CASSLTGTSYEQYF. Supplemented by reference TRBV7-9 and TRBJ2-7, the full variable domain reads DTGVSQNPRHKITKRGQNVTFRCDPISEHNRLYWYRQTLGQGPEFLTYFQNEAQLEKSRLLSDRFSAERPKGSFSTLEIQRTEQGDSAMYLCASSLTGTSYEQYFGPGTRLTVT.

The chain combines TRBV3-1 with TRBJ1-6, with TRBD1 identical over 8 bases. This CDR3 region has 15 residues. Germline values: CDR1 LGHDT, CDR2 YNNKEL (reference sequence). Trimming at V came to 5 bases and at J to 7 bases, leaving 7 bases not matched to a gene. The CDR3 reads CASSSQGQANSPLHF. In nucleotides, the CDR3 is TGTGCCAGCAGCTCTCAGGGACAGGCGAATTCACCCCTCCACTTT.

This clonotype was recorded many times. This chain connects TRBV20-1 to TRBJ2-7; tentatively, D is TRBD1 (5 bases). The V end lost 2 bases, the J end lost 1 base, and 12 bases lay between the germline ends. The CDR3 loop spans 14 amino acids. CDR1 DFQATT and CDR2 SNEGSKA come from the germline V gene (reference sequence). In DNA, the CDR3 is TGCAGTGCTAGAACGCTACAGGCTTCCTACGAGCAGTACTTC. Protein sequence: CSARTLQASYEQYF.

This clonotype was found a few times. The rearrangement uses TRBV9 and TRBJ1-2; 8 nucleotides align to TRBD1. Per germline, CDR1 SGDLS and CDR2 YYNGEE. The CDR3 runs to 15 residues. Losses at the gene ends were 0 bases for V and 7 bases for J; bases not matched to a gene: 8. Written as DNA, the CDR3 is TGTGCCAGCAGCGTAGGCCCAGGGGGCGCGGGTGGCTACACCTTC. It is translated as CASSVGPGGAGGYTF.

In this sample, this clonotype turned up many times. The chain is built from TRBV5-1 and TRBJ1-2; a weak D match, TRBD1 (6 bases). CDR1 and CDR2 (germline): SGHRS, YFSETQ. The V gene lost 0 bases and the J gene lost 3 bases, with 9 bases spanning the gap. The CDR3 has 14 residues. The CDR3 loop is CASSLAPGDYGYTF. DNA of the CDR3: TGCGCCAGCAGCTTGGCCCCAGGGGACTATGGCTACACCTTC.

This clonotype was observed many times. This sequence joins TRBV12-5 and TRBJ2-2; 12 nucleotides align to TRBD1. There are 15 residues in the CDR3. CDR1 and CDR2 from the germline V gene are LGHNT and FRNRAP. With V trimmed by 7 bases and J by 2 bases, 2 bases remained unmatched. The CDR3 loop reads CASVGQGANTGELFF. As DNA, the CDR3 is TGTGCTAGTGTGGGACAGGGGGCCAACACCGGGGAGCTGTTTTTT.

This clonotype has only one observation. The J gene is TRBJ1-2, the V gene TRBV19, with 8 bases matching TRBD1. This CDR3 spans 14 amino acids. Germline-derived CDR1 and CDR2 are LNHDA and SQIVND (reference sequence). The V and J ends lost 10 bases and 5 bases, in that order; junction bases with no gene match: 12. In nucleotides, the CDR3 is TGTGCCACCAACCACCGGACAGGGATTTATGGCTACACCTTC. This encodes CATNHRTGIYGYTF.

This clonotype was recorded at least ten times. As DNA, the CDR3 is TGTGCCAGTAGTAGTAATGGCGGACAGGCCGACTATCAGCCCCAGCATTTT. Its translation is CASSSNGGQADYQPQHF. This sequence joins TRBV19 and TRBJ1-5, with 7 bases lining up with TRBD1. The CDR3 is 17 amino acids. Germline V CDR1 and CDR2: LNHDA, SQIVND (reference sequence). V lost 4 bases and J lost 5; bases outside the gene matches: 14.

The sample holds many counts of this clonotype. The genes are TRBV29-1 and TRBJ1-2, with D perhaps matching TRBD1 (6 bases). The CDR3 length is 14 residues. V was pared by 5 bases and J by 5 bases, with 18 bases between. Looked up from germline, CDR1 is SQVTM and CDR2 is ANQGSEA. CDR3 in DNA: TGCAGCGTTAGCGGGGGCAAACAGCTTTATGGCTACACCTTC. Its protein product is CSVSGGKQLYGYTF.

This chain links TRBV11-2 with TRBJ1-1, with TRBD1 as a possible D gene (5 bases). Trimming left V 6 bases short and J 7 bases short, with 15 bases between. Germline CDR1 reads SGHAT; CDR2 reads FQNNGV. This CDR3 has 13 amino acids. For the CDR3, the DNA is TGTGCCAGCAGGTATTATGGGAGGGGTGAAGCTTTCTTT. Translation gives CASRYYGRGEAFF.

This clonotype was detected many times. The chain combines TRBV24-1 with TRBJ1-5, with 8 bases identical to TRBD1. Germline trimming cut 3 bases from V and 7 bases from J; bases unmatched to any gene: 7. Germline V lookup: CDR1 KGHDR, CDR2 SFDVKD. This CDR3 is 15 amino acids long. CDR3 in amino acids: CATSDRSGGEQPQHF. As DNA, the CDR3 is TGTGCCACCAGTGATAGGTCAGGGGGCGAACAGCCCCAGCATTTT.

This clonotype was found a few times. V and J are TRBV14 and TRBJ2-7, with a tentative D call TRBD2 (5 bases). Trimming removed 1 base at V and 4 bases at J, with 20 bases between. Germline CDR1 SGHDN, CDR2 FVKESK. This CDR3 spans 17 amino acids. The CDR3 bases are TGTGCCAGCAGCCAAGTGTTCTTTGAGGAGGTCCTATACGAGCAGTACTTC. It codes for CASSQVFFEEVLYEQYF.

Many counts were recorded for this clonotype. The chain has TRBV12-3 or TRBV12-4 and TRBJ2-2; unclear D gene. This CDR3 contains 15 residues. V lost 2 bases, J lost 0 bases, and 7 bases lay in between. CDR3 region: CASSLLASNTGELFF. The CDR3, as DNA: TGTGCCAGCAGTTTACTCGCATCGAACACCGGGGAGCTGTTTTTT.

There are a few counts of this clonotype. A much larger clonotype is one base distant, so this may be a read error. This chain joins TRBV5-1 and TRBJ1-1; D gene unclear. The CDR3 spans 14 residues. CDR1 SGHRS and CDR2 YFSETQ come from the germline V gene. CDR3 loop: CASSAYRENAEAFF. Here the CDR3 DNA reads TGCGCCAGCAGCGCTTACAGAGAGAACGCTGAAGCTTTCTTT.

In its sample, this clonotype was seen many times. The CDR3, as DNA: TGTGCCAGCAGCTCTCTCGTCAGCGGAGCCCAGCATTTT. This encodes CASSSLVSGAQHF. The rearrangement uses TRBV7-6 and TRBJ1-5; D not certain. The V and J ends lost 4 bases and 11 bases respectively, with 15 bases between them. Germline V gives CDR1 SGHVS, CDR2 FNYEAQ. CDR3 length: 13 residues. Full variable domain (rest looked up from reference TRBV7-6 and TRBJ1-5): GAGVSQSPRYKVTKRGQDVALRCDPISGHVSLYWYRQALGQGPEFLTYFNYEAQQDKSGLPNDRFSAERPEGSISTLTIQRTEQRDSAMYRCASSSLVSGAQHFGDGTRLSIL.

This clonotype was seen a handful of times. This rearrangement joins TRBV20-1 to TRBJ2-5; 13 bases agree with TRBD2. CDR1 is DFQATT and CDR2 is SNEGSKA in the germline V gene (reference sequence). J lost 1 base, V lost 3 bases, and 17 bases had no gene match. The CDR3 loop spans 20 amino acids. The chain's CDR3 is CSARERLAGGPGRTQETQYF. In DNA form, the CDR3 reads TGCAGTGCTAGGGAAAGACTAGCGGGGGGTCCCGGGCGAACCCAAGAGACCCAGTACTTC.

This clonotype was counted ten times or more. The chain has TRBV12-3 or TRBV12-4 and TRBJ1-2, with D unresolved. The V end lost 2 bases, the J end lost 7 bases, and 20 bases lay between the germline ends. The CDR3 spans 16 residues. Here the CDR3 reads CASSLWGQPAVGGYTF. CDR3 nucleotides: TGTGCCAGCAGTTTATGGGGTCAGCCGGCGGTTGGTGGCTACACCTTC.